Below, 18 T cell receptor beta chains from the same sample are listed, as sequenced in a study of shared clonotypes between healthy human individuals. Some clones are missing from TCRdb's copy, which holds only in-frame ones; the method was immunoSEQ multiplex PCR. The sample holds some 2 million clones, 85% to 95% seen once. Sequencing input: naive CD4+ T cells sorted from blood. The subset was: CD45RA+ positively selected. These receptors came from a man younger than 35 in good health.

V gene TRBV9 combines with J gene TRBJ2-7; 8 bases agree with TRBD2. Trimming took 0 bases from V and 3 from J; bases not matched to a gene: 11. The length of the CDR3 is 17 residues. Germline CDR1 is SGDLS and CDR2 is YYNGEE. In DNA, the CDR3 is TGTGCCAGCAGCGTAGTGATCCGAGCGGGAGTTGTCTACGAGCAGTACTTC. Translation: CASSVVIRAGVVYEQYF.

The chain employs TRBV28 and TRBJ2-4; perhaps TRBD1 as D (6 bases). In germline, CDR1 is MDHEN, CDR2 SYDVKM. V lost 5 bases, J lost 2 bases, and 13 bases lay in between. This CDR3 region has 15 residues. CDR3: CASSRAGASKNIQYF. The CDR3 bases are TGTGCCAGCAGTAGGGCAGGGGCGTCCAAAAACATTCAGTACTTC.

The V and J genes are TRBV6-1 and TRBJ1-1; possible D gene TRBD1, 6 bases. Germline lookup yields CDR1 MNHNS and CDR2 SASEGT. The CDR3 contains 13 residues. V was clipped by 10 bases and J by 1 base, with 13 bases between them. The CDR3 sequence is CATAGVSNTEAFF. The CDR3 nucleotides are TGTGCCACAGCAGGGGTGTCGAACACTGAAGCTTTCTTT.

This clone was seen a single time. Other DNA sequences in the sample encode the same CDR3. The CDR3 sequence is CASSPLNTGELFF. The CDR3, as DNA: TGTGCCAGCTCACCACTAAACACCGGGGAGCTGTTTTTT. The rearrangement uses TRBV18 and TRBJ2-2; no definite D call. Germline-derived CDR1 and CDR2 are KGHSH and LQKENI. The CDR3 consists of 13 residues. Trimming pared 1 base from V and 2 bases from J, leaving 2 bases between.

The J gene is TRBJ2-3, the V gene TRBV5-1, with 15 nucleotides matching TRBD2. Germline loops: CDR1 SGHRS, CDR2 YFSETQ. Trimming took 4 bases from V and 4 from J; bases not matched to a gene: 13. CDR3 length: 19 amino acids. The CDR3 loop is CASSPVGLAGGSPSDTQYF. CDR3 nucleotide sequence: TGCGCCAGCAGCCCCGTTGGACTAGCGGGAGGGAGTCCTTCAGATACGCAGTATTTT. The full variable domain, with the rest looked up from reference TRBV5-1 and TRBJ2-3, is KAGVTQTPRYLIKTRGQQVTLSCSPISGHRSVSWYQQTPGQGLQFLFEYFSETQRNKGNFPGRFSGRQFSNSRSEMNVSTLELGDSALYLCASSPVGLAGGSPSDTQYFGPGTRLTVL.

This clone was recorded once. The V and J genes are TRBV19 and TRBJ1-3; D unclear. The CDR3 runs to 14 residues. The ends were cut back, 5 bases at V and 0 bases at J, with 8 bases in the middle. CDR1 LNHDA and CDR2 SQIVND come from the germline V gene (reference sequence). The CDR3 DNA is TGTGCCAGTAGTGCGACCTACTCTGGAAACACCATATATTTT. It translates to CASSATYSGNTIYF.

Comment on this clone: This may be a read error, as it is one base from a much larger clone. V and J are TRBV20-1 and TRBJ1-1, with D hard to call. The CDR3 runs to 10 residues. Trimming pared 1 base from V and 5 bases from J, leaving 2 bases between. Germline V gene lookup returns CDR1 DFQATT and CDR2 SNEGSKA (reference sequence). The CDR3 DNA reads as TGCAGTGCTAGAGTAACTGAAGCTTTCTTT. Its translation: CSARVTEAFF.

Notes on this clone: At the DNA level, this CDR3 is encoded by other sequences in the same sample as well. This chain links TRBV11-2 with TRBJ2-4; maybe TRBD1 (6 bases). CDR3 length: 15 residues. With 5 bases removed from V and 0 bases from J, the gap between germline ends came to 11 bases. Germline lookup yields CDR1 SGHAT and CDR2 FQNNGV. The chain's CDR3 is CASSLDSLAKNIQYF. CDR3 in DNA: TGTGCCAGCAGCCTGGACAGTCTAGCCAAAAACATTCAGTACTTC. Combining the CDR3 with reference TRBV11-2 and TRBJ2-4 gives the whole variable domain EAGVAQSPRYKIIEKRQSVAFWCNPISGHATLYWYQQILGQGPKLLIQFQNNGVVDDSQLPKDRFSAERLKGVDSTLKIQPAKLEDSAVYLCASSLDSLAKNIQYFGAGTRLSVL.

The chain employs TRBV5-6 and TRBJ1-2; possibly TRBD1 for D (5 bases). CDR1 is SGHDT and CDR2 is YYEEEE in the germline V gene. The CDR3 has 15 residues. V dropped 4 bases and J dropped 5 bases, with 18 bases sitting between them. The CDR3: CASSVPGTLVYGYTF. The CDR3 nucleotides are TGTGCCAGCAGCGTGCCGGGGACTTTGGTATATGGCTACACCTTC.

The J gene is TRBJ1-2, the V gene TRBV6-6; 8 nucleotides agree with TRBD1. The CDR3 consists of 13 residues. With 2 bases clipped from V and 11 bases from J, the junction kept 7 bases outside the gene matches. CDR1 is MNHNY, CDR2 SVGAGI, per germline (reference sequence). CDR3 region: CASSYGDRGHYTF. Written as DNA, the CDR3 is TGTGCCAGCAGTTACGGAGACAGGGGCCATTACACCTTC.

V gene TRBV14 combines with J gene TRBJ1-1; D is uncertain. Trimming pared 6 bases from V and 1 base from J, leaving 12 bases between. The germline CDR1 and CDR2 sequences are SGHDN and FVKESK. The CDR3 length is 14 residues. CDR3 bases: TGTGCCAGCAGTCGCGGACCCTCGAACACTGAAGCTTTCTTT. It yields the protein CASSRGPSNTEAFF.

This sequence joins TRBV5-1 and TRBJ2-3; weak D call: TRBD2 (5 bases). The CDR3 has 13 amino acids. The germline V gene encodes CDR1 SGHRS and CDR2 YFSETQ. Trimming cost V 6 bases and J 4 bases, with 12 bases left between them. The CDR3 nucleotides are TGCGCCAGCACACGGGGATTGCCAGATACGCAGTATTTT. Protein sequence: CASTRGLPDTQYF.

J is TRBJ2-5 and V is TRBV10-3; perhaps TRBD2 as D (5 bases). The CDR3 totals 13 residues. The germline V gene encodes CDR1 ENHRY and CDR2 SYGVKD. V shed 5 bases and J shed 2 bases, with 9 bases lying between them. CDR3 residues: CAISPAGQETQYF. In DNA, the CDR3 is TGTGCCATCAGTCCCGCGGGTCAAGAGACCCAGTACTTC.

The chain has TRBV2 and TRBJ2-1, with unresolved D. The CDR3 runs 14 residues. V was shortened by 3 bases and J by 9 bases, with 15 bases between the two germline ends. Germline CDR1 and CDR2: SNHLY and FYNNEI. The CDR3 DNA reads TGTGCCAGCAGTGAGATGGTTTCGGTCGGTGAGCAGTTCTTC. The encoded protein is CASSEMVSVGEQFF.

The V and J genes are TRBV28 and TRBJ2-5; 9 nucleotides match TRBD2. The CDR3 covers 15 residues. Germline loops: CDR1 MDHEN, CDR2 SYDVKM. Trimming removed 3 bases from V and 5 bases from J; junction bases left unmatched: 7. The CDR3 is CASSFLGTSKETQYF. The DNA of the CDR3 is TGTGCCAGCAGTTTCCTCGGGACTAGCAAGGAGACCCAGTACTTC.

The rearrangement joins TRBV7-8 to TRBJ1-3; D remains ambiguous. The CDR3 spans 13 residues. V was shortened by 5 bases and J by 1 base, with 6 bases between the two germline ends. Germline assignment: CDR1 SGHVS and CDR2 FQNEAQ. The CDR3 DNA reads TGTGCCAGCAGCGGTCGGTCTGGAAACACCATATATTTT. Encoded protein: CASSGRSGNTIYF.

The chain couples TRBV6-1 to TRBJ1-5; maybe TRBD1 (5 bases). The CDR3 contains 17 residues. The V gene's germline CDR1 is MNHNS and CDR2 SASEGT. V was pared by 2 bases and J by 2 bases, with 16 bases between. The CDR3 bases are TGTGCCAGCAGTGAATGGGGTGGGGCGCTGGGCAATCAGCCCCAGCATTTT. Its protein is CASSEWGGALGNQPQHF.

CDR3 protein: CSVPPGLAGGNEQFF. CDR3 DNA: TGCAGCGTACCTCCTGGACTAGCGGGAGGTAATGAGCAGTTCTTC. The chain combines TRBV29-1 with TRBJ2-1, with 14 bases matching TRBD2. The V and J ends lost 6 bases and 7 bases, in that order; junction bases with no gene match: 8. Germline-derived CDR1 and CDR2 are SQVTM and ANQGSEA. This CDR3 is built from 15 residues.